A single T cell receptor beta chain is shown here with its context. Its target is not known. The CDR3 totals 17 residues. V dropped 5 bases and J dropped 4; count of bases not matched to a gene: 13. Unique molecular identifiers were incorporated into the prepared TCRbeta library. TCRdb reanalysed the PCR reads using MiXCR and keeps one entry per CDR3 protein. This sample has about 500,000 distinct CDR3 sequences, with more than 9.5% found just once. This entry is derived from a study of T-cell reconstitution after alpha-beta-depleted transplantation in children. The study, taken as a whole, reports: Surviving recipient T cells and thymic progenitors underlay high day-60 TCRbeta diversity in some patients. T-cell counts and diversity at one year post-transplant came mainly from newly produced T cells. Two months or so post-transplant, alpha-beta T cells reportedly derived from several hundred expanded graft clones.

The chain is built from TRBV12-3 or TRBV12-4 and TRBJ2-4; 8 bases align to TRBD1. This TCR was recovered from a female patient between 2 and 15 years old who had a stem cell transplant for aplastic anemia, so the T cells may come from the graft donor. The specimen comprised PBMCs, mostly from graft donor cells, sampled 180 days after TCRalphabeta/CD19-depleted stem cell transplant. This chain's CDR3 is CASSLPGAGGNKNIQYF. The CDR3 DNA reads TGTGCCAGCAGTCTACCTGGGGCAGGGGGCAATAAAAACATTCAGTACTTC.